This T cell receptor (beta chain) came from a study of cytomegalovirus exposure and HLA in healthy donors. Use of 60 Vbeta and 13 Jbeta primers characterized the PCR. In the study's own analysis: Per a later analysis, the number of unique TCR beta chains was about 80 million, of which some 10 million were shared. Using immunoSEQ multiplex PCR, the repertoire was profiled, and TCRdb retains in-frame clones only, with some absent. D and trimming come from the DNA, and the V and J calls and clone size come from that table. The sample yields about 70,000 clones, roughly 74% seen once. Between the trimmed V and J ends, which lost 8 bases and 3 bases, there was a span of 17 bases. Germline loops: CDR1 LNHDA, CDR2 SQIVND (reference sequence). This CDR3 is built from 15 residues.

The TCR was taken from a human donor in good health. The V and J genes are TRBV19 and TRBJ2-4; tentative D call: TRBD2 (6 bases). The sequenced material came from PBMCs. The CDR3 region has the DNA TGTGCCAGTTCCACCGGGGGATCGGGCAAAAACATTCAGTACTTC. It encodes CASSTGGSGKNIQYF.